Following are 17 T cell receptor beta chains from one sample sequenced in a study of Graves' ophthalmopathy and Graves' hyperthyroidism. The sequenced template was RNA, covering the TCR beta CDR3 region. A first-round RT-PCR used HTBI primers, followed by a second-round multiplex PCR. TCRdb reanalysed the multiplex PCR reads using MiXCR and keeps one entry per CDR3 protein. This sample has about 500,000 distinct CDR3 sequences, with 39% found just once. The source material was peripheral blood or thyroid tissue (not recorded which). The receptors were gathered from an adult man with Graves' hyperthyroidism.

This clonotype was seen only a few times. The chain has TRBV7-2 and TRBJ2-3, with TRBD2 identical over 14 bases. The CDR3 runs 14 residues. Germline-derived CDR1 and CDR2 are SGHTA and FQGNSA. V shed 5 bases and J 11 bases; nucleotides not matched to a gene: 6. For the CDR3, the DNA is TGTGCCAGCAGCCTAGGACTAGCGGGAGGAAGGCAGTATTTT. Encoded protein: CASSLGLAGGRQYF.

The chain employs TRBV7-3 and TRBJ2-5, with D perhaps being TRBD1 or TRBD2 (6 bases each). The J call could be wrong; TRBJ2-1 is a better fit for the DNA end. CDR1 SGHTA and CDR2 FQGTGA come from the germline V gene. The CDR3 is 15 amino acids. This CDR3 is CASNPEGGSYNEQFF. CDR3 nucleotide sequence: TGTGCCAGCAACCCTGAGGGGGGCTCCTACAATGAGCAGTTCTTC.

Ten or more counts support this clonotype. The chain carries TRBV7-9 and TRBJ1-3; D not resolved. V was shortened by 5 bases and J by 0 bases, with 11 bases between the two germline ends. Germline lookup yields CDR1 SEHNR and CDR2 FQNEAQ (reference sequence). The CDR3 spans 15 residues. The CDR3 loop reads CASSPSRGSGNTIYF. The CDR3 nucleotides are TGTGCCAGCAGCCCATCACGGGGCTCTGGAAACACCATATATTTT.

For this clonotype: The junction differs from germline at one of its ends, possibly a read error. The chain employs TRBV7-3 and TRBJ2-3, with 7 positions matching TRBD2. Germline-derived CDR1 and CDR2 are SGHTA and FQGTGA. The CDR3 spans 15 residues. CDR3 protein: CASSVSGTSTDTQYF. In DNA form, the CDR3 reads TGTGCTAGCAGCGTAAGCGGGACTAGCACAGATACGCAGTATTTT.

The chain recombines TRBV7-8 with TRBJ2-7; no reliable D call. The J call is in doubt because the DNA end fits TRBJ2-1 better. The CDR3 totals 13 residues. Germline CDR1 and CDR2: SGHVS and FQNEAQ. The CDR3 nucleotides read TGTGCCAGCAGCTTACGACGGCTACATGAGCAGTTCTTC. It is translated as CASSLRRLHEQFF.

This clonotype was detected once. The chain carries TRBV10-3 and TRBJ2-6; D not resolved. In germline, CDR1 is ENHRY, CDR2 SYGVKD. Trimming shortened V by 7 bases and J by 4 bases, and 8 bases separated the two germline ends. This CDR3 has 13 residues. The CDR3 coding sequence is TGTGCCATCAAAAGCACAGGGGCCAACGTCCTGACTTTC. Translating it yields CAIKSTGANVLTF.

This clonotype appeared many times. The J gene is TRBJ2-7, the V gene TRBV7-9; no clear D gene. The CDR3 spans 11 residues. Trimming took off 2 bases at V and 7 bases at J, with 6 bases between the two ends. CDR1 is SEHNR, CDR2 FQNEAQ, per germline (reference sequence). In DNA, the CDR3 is TGTGCCAGCAGCTTACAGGTTGAGCAGTACTTC. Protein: CASSLQVEQYF.

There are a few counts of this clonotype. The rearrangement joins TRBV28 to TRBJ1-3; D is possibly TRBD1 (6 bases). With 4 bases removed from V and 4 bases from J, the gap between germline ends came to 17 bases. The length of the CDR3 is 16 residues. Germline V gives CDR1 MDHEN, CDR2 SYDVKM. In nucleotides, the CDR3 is TGTGCCAGCAGTTCGGGGGGCTGGGGGTTAGGAAACACCATATATTTT. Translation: CASSSGGWGLGNTIYF. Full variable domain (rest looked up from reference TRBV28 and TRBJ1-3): DVKVTQSSRYLVKRTGEKVFLECVQDMDHENMFWYRQDPGLGLRLIYFSYDVKMKEKGDIPEGYSVSREKKERFSLILESASTNQTSMYLCASSSGGWGLGNTIYFGEGSWLTVV.

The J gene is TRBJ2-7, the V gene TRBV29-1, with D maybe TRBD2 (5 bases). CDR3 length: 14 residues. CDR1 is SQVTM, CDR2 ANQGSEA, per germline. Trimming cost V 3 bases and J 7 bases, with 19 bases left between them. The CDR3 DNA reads TGCAGCGTTGATGAGGGAATCTCCTACAATGAGCAGTACTTC. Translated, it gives CSVDEGISYNEQYF.

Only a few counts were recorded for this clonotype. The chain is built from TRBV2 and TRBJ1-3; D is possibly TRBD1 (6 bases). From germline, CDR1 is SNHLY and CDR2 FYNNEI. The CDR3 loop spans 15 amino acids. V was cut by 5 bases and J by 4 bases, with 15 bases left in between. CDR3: CASSRAGARGNTIYF. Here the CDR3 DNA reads TGTGCCAGCAGTCGGGCAGGGGCGCGCGGAAACACCATATATTTT.

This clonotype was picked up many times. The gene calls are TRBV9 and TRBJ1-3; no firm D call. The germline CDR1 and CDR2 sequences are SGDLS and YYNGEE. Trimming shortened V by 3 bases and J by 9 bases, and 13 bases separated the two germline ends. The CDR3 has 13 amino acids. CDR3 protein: CASSAPSEGTIYF. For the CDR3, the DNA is TGTGCCAGCAGCGCTCCCTCGGAGGGCACCATATATTTT. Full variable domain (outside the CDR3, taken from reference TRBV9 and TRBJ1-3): DSGVTQTPKHLITATGQRVTLRCSPRSGDLSVYWYQQSLDQGLQFLIQYYNGEERAKGNILERFSAQQFPDLHSELNLSSLELGDSALYFCASSAPSEGTIYFGEGSWLTVV.

Written as DNA, the CDR3 is TGCAGTGCTAGAAGGGTGACAGGGTACACTGAAGCTTTCTTT. Its protein is CSARRVTGYTEAFF. The V and J genes are TRBV20-1 and TRBJ1-1; TRBD1 aligns across 7 bases. Germline CDR1 reads DFQATT; CDR2 reads SNEGSKA (reference sequence). The junction had 6 bases not matched to a gene; V was cut back by 2 bases and J by 3 bases. The CDR3 has 14 amino acids.

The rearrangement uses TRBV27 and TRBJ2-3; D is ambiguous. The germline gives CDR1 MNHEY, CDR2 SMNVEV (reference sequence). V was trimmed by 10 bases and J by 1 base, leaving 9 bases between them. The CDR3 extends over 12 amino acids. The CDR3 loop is CATSDGTDTQYF. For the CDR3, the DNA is TGTGCCACATCGGACGGCACAGATACGCAGTATTTT.

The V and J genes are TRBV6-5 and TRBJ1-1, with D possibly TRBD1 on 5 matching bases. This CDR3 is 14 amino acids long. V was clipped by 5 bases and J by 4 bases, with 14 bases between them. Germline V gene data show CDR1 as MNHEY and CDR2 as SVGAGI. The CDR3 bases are TGTGCCAGCAGTCGATACCCCGGGACCACTGAAGCTTTCTTT. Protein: CASSRYPGTTEAFF.

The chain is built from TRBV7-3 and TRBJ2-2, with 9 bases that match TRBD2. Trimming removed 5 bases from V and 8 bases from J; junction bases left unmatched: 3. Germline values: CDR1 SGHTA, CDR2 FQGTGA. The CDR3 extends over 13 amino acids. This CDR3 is CASSPGLAGELFF. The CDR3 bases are TGTGCCAGCAGCCCGGGACTAGCTGGGGAGCTGTTTTTT.

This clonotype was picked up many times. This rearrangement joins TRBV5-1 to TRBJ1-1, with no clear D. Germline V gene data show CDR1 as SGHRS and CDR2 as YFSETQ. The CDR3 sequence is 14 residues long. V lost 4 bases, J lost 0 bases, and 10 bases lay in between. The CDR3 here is CASSPQVMNTEAFF. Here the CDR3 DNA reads TGCGCCAGCAGCCCTCAGGTCATGAACACTGAAGCTTTCTTT.

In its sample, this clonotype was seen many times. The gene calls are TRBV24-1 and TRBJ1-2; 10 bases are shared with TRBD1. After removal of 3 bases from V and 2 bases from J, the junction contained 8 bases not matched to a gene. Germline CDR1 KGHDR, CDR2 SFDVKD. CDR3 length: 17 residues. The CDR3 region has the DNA TGTGCCACCAGTGATCATCGGGGGGACAGGGGAAACTATGGCTACACCTTC. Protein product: CATSDHRGDRGNYGYTF.